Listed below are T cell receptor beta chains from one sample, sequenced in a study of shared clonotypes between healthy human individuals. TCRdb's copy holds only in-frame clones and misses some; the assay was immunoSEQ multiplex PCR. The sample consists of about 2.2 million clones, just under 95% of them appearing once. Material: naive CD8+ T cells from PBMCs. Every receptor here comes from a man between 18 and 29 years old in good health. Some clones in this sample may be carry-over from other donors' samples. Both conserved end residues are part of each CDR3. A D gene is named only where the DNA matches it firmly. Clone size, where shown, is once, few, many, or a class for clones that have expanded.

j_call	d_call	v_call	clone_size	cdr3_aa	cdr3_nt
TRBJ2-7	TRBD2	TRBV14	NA	CASSPIGLAGGEQYF	TGTGCCAGCAGCCCAATCGGACTAGCGGGAGGCGAGCAGTACTTC
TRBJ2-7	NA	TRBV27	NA	CASSLNGPYEQYF	TGTGCCAGCAGTTTAAACGGCCCATACGAGCAGTACTTC
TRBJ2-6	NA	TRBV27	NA	CASRPQGSGANVLTF	TGTGCCAGCAGGCCCCAGGGCTCTGGGGCCAACGTCCTGACTTTC
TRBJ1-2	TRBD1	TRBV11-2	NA	CASSPDWGQGVYYGYTF	TGTGCCAGCAGCCCAGACTGGGGACAGGGAGTGTACTATGGCTACACCTTC
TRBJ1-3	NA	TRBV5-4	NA	CASSLTGLPGGNTIYF	TGTGCCAGCAGCTTGACGGGACTCCCGGGGGGAAACACCATATATTTT
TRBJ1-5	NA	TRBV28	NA	CASSPGLYNQPQHF	TGTGCCAGCAGTCCAGGGTTATACAATCAGCCCCAGCATTTT
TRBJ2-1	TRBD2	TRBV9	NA	CASSVAGGNSYNEQFF	TGTGCCAGCAGCGTAGCGGGAGGGAACTCCTACAATGAGCAGTTCTTC
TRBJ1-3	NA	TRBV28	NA	CASSFTTPRSGNTIYF	TGTGCCAGCAGCTTTACTACCCCCCGGTCCGGAAACACCATATATTTT
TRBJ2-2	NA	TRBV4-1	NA	CASSQDVATGELFF	TGCGCCAGCAGCCAAGATGTCGCAACCGGGGAGCTGTTTTTT
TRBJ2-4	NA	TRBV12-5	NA	CASLIPGLRVGLAKNIQYF	TGTGCTAGTCTGATTCCGGGACTCCGGGTGGGGCTAGCCAAAAACATTCAGTACTTC
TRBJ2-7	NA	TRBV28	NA	CASSSPPTVTTYEQYF	TGTGCCAGCAGTTCCCCTCCGACAGTCACCACCTACGAGCAGTACTTC
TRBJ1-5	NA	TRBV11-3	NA	CASSSIPRAQYSNQPQHF	TGTGCCAGCAGCTCGATACCAAGGGCACAGTATAGCAATCAGCCCCAGCATTTT
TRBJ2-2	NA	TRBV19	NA	CASSIASGELFF	TGTGCCAGTAGTATTGCTAGCGGGGAGCTGTTTTTT
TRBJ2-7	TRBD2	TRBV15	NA	CATSTAGGYEQYF	TGTGCCACCAGCACAGCGGGAGGCTACGAGCAGTACTTC
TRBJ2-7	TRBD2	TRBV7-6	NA	CASRPLAVSSYEQYF	TGTGCCAGCAGGCCACTAGCGGTGAGCTCCTACGAGCAGTACTTC
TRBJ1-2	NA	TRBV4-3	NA	CASSQGISAGGYTF	TGCGCCAGCAGCCAAGGGATCTCCGCAGGAGGCTACACCTTC
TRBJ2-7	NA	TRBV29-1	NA	CSVGEGARSYEQYF	TGCAGCGTTGGGGAGGGGGCGCGTTCCTACGAGCAGTACTTC
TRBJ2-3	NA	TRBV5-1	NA	CASSFGGADTQYF	TGCGCCAGCAGCTTCGGGGGAGCGGATACGCAGTATTTT
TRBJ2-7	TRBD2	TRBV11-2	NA	CASSAHLAGGSYEQYF	TGTGCCAGCAGCGCCCATTTGGCGGGAGGGTCCTACGAGCAGTACTTC
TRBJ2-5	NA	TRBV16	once	CASSQYYQETQYF	TGTGCCAGCAGCCAATACTACCAAGAGACCCAGTACTTC
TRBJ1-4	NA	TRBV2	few	CASSRGPATNEKLFF	TGTGCCAGCAGCCGGGGCCCTGCAACTAATGAAAAACTGTTTTTT
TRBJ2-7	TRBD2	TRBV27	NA	CASSLGLAGPYEQYF	TGTGCCAGCAGTTTAGGACTAGCGGGCCCCTACGAGCAGTACTTC
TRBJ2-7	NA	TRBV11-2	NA	CASSFFQAKVYEQYF	TGTGCCAGCAGCTTTTTTCAAGCCAAAGTCTACGAGCAGTACTTC
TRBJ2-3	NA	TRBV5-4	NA	CASSFTLWGRRGDTQYF	TGTGCCAGCAGCTTCACCCTTTGGGGGAGAAGGGGGGATACGCAGTATTTT
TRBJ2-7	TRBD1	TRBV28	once	CASSFRGSHEQYF	TGTGCCAGCAGTTTCAGGGGGTCTCACGAGCAGTACTTC
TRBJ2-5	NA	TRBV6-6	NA	CASSYSRTETQYF	TGTGCCAGCAGTTACTCGAGGACAGAGACCCAGTACTTC
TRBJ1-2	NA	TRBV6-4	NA	CASRPALTGSIGYTF	TGTGCCAGCAGACCCGCCTTGACGGGTTCTATTGGCTACACCTTC
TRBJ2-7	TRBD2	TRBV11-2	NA	CASSQSWREGSEQYF	TGTGCCAGCAGCCAATCGTGGCGGGAGGGCAGCGAGCAGTACTTC
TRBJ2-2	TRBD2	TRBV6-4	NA	CASSATSGSGGELFF	TGTGCCAGCAGTGCCACTAGCGGGAGCGGCGGGGAGCTGTTTTTT
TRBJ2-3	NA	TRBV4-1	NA	CASSPTASTDTQYF	TGCGCCAGCAGCCCGACCGCTAGCACAGATACGCAGTATTTT
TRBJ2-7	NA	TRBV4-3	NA	CASSQESGQVGYEQYF	TGCGCCAGCAGCCAAGAGAGCGGTCAGGTCGGGTACGAGCAGTACTTC
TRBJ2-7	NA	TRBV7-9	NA	CASSTTGPWHHEQYF	TGTGCCAGCAGCACTACCGGGCCCTGGCACCACGAGCAGTACTTC
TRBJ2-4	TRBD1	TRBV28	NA	CASSSYLRGQGALDKNIQYF	TGTGCCAGCAGTTCCTATCTGCGTGGACAGGGGGCCCTTGACAAAAACATTCAGTACTTC
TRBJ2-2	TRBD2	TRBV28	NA	CASGGDRSWNTGELFF	TGTGCCAGCGGGGGGGACCGCTCCTGGAACACCGGGGAGCTGTTTTTT
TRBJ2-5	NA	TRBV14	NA	CASSLTLETQYF	TGTGCCAGCAGCCTGACCCTGGAGACCCAGTACTTC
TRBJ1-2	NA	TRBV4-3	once	CASSQRDHYGYTF	TGCGCCAGCAGCCAGAGGGACCACTATGGCTACACCTTC
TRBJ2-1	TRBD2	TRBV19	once	CASTPSGSSYEQFF	TGTGCCAGTACCCCGAGCGGGAGCAGTTATGAGCAGTTCTTC